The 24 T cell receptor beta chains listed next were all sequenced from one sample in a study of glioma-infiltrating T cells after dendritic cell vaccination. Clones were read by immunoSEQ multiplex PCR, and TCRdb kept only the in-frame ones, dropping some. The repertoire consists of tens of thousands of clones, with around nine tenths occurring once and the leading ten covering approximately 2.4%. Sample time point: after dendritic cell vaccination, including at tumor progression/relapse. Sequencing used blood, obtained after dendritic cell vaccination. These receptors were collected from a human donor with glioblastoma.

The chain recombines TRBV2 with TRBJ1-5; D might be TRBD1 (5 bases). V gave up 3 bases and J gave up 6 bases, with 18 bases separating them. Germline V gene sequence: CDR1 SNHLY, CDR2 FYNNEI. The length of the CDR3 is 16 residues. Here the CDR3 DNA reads TGTGCCAGCAGTGACTTGGGATGGGGGGGAGTTCAGCCCCAGCATTTT. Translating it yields CASSDLGWGGVQPQHF.

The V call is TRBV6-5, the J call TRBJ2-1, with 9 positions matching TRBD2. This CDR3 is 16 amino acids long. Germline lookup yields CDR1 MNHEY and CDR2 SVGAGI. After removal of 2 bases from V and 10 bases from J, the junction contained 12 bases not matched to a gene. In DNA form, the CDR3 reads TGTGCCAGCAGTTACGGTTGGCGGGAGGGCCTCGGAGAGCAGTTCTTC. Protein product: CASSYGWREGLGEQFF.

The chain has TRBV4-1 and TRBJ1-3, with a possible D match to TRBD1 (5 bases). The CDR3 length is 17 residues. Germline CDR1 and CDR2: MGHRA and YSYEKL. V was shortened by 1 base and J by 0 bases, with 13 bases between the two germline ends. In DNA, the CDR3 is TGCGCCAGCAGCCAAGCCTCACGGGGGGACTCTGGAAACACCATATATTTT. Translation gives CASSQASRGDSGNTIYF.

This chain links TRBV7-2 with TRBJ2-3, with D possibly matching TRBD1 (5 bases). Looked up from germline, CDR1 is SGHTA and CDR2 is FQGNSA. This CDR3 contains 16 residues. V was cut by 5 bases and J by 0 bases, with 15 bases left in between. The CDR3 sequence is CASSPPPGRSTDTQYF. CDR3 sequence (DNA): TGTGCCAGCAGCCCCCCCCCAGGGCGCAGCACAGATACGCAGTATTTT.

Here the CDR3 reads CASSSDRTSGNTF. The CDR3 DNA reads as TGTGCCAGCAGCTCGGACAGGACCTCGGGCAACACCTTC. The genes are TRBV5-6 and TRBJ1-2; 7 nucleotides align to TRBD1. V shed 3 bases and J 12 bases; nucleotides not matched to a gene: 11. This CDR3 has 13 residues. Germline-derived CDR1 and CDR2 are SGHDT and YYEEEE.

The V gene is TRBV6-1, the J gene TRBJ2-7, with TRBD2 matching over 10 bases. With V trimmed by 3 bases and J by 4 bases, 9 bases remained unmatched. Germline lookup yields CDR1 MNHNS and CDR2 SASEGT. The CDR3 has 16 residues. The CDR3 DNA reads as TGTGCCAGCAGTGAGCCGGGACTAGCGATCGGGTACGAGCAGTACTTC. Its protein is CASSEPGLAIGYEQYF.

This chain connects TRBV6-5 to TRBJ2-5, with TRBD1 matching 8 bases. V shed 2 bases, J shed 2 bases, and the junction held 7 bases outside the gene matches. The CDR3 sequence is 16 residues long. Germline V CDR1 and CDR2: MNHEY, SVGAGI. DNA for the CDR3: TGTGCCAGCAGTTACATCGGACAGGGCATTCAAGAGACCCAGTACTTC. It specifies CASSYIGQGIQETQYF.

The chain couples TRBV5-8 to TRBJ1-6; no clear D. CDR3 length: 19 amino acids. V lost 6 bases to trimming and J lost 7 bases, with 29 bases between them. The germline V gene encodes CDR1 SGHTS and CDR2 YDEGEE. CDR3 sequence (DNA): TGTGCCAGCAAGATTCTGCGCCAAACGGGAAATTGGGGAAATTCACCCCTCCACTTT. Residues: CASKILRQTGNWGNSPLHF. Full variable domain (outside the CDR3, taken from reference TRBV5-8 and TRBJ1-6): EAGVTQSPTHLIKTRGQQATLRCSPISGHTSVYWYQQALGLGLQFLLWYDEGEERNRGNFPPRFSGRQFPNYSSELNVNALELEDSALYLCASKILRQTGNWGNSPLHFGNGTRLTVT.

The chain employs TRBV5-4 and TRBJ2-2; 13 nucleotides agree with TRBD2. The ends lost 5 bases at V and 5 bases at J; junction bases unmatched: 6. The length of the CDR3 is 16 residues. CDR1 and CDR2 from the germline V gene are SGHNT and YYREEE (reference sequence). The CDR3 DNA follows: TGTGCCAGCAGTACCGGACTAGCGGGGGCAACCGGGGAGCTGTTTTTT. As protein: CASSTGLAGATGELFF.

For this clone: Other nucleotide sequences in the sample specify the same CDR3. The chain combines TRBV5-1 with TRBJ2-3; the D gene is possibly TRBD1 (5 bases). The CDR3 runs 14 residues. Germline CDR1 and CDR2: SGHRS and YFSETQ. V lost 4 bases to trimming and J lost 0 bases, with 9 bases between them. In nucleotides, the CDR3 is TGCGCCAGCAGCCTCGGACAAAGCACAGATACGCAGTATTTT. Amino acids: CASSLGQSTDTQYF.

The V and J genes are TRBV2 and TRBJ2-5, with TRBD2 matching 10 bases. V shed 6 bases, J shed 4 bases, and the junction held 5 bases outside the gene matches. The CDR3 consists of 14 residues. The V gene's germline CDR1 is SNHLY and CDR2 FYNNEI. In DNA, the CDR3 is TGTGCCAGCAGCCTGGGACTAGCGATAGAGACCCAGTACTTC. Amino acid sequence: CASSLGLAIETQYF.

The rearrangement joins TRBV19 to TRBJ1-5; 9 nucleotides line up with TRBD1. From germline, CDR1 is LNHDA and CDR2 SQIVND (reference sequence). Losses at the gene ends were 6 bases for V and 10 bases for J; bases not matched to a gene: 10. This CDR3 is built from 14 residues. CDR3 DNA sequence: TGTGCCAGTAGGCCCGACAGGGGGGGTGGACCCCAGCATTTT. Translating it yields CASRPDRGGGPQHF.

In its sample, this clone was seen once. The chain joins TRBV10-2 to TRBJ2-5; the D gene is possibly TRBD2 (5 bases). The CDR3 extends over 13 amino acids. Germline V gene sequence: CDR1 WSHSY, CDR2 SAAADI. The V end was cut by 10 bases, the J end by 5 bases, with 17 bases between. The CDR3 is CATGLPALETQYF. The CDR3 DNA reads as TGCGCCACCGGACTGCCTGCCCTGGAGACCCAGTACTTC.

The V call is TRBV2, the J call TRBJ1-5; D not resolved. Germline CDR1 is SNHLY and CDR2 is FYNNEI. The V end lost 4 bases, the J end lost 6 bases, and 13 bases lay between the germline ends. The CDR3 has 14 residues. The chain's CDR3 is CASSASGRVQPQHF. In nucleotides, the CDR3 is TGTGCCAGCAGTGCTTCGGGGAGGGTTCAGCCCCAGCATTTT.

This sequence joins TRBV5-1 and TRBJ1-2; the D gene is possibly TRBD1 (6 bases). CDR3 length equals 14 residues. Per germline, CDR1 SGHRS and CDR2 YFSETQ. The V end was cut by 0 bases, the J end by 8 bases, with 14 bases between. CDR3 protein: CASSLEAGELGYTF. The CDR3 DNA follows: TGCGCCAGCAGCTTGGAGGCAGGGGAGCTAGGCTACACCTTC.

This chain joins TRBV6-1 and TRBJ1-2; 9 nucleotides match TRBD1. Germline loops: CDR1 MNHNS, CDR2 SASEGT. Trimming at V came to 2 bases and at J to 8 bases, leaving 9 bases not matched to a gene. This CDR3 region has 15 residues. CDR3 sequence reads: CASSEPGQGTGGYTF. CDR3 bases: TGTGCCAGCAGTGAACCGGGACAGGGAACAGGAGGCTACACCTTC.

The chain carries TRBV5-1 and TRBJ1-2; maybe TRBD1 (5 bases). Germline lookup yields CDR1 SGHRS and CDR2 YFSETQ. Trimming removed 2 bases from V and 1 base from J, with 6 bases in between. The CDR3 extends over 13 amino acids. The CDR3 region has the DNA TGCGCCAGCAGCTTCGACAGTAACTATGGCTACACCTTC. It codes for CASSFDSNYGYTF.

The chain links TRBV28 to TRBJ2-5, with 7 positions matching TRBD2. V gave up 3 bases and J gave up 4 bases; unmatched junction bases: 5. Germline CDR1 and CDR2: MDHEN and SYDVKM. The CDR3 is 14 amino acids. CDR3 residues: CASSFTSATETQYF. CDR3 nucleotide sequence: TGTGCCAGCAGTTTCACTAGCGCCACAGAGACCCAGTACTTC.

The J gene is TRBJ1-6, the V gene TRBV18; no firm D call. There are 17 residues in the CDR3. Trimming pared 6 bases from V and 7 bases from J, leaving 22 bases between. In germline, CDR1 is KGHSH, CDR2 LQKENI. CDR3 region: CASSRLGDRRNNSPLHF. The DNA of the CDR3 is TGTGCCAGCTCGAGGCTCGGCGACCGGCGGAACAATTCACCCCTCCACTTT. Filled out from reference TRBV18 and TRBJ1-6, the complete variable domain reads NAGVMQNPRHLVRRRGQEARLRCSPMKGHSHVYWYRQLPEEGLKFMVYLQKENIIDESGMPKERFSAEFPKEGPSILRIQQVVRGDSAAYFCASSRLGDRRNNSPLHFGNGTRLTVT.

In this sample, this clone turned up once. In nucleotides, the CDR3 is TGTGCCAGCAGCCCGACAGCTGTTGCAACTAATGAAAAACTGTTTTTT. Its translation: CASSPTAVATNEKLFF. The chain recombines TRBV5-6 with TRBJ1-4; D is possibly TRBD1 (5 bases). V lost 4 bases and J 0 bases, leaving 13 bases between the germline ends. The germline V gene has CDR1 SGHDT and CDR2 YYEEEE. The CDR3 spans 16 residues.

DNA of the CDR3: TGTGCTAGTGGCCTCGGCAGGGGCACTGAAGCTTTCTTT. Amino acid sequence: CASGLGRGTEAFF. The chain uses TRBV12-5 and TRBJ1-1; D might be TRBD1 (6 bases). The CDR3 consists of 13 residues. Germline V gene data show CDR1 as LGHNT and CDR2 as FRNRAP. V was trimmed by 6 bases and J by 4 bases, leaving 12 bases between them.

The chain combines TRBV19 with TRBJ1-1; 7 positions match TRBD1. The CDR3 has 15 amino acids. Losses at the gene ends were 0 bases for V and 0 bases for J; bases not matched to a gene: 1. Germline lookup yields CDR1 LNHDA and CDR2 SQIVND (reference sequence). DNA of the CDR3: TGTGCCAGTAGTATAGACGACAGGGTGAACACTGAAGCTTTCTTT. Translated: CASSIDDRVNTEAFF. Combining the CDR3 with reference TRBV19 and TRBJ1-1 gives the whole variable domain DGGITQSPKYLFRKEGQNVTLSCEQNLNHDAMYWYRQDPGQGLRLIYYSQIVNDFQKGDIAEGYSVSREKKESFPLTVTSAQKNPTAFYLCASSIDDRVNTEAFFGQGTRLTVV.

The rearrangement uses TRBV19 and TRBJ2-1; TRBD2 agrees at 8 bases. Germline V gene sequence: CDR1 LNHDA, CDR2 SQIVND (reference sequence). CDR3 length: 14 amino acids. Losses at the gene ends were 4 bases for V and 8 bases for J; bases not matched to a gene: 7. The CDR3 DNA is TGTGCCAGTAGTACAAGCGGGAGTAGGGATGAGCAGTTCTTC. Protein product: CASSTSGSRDEQFF.

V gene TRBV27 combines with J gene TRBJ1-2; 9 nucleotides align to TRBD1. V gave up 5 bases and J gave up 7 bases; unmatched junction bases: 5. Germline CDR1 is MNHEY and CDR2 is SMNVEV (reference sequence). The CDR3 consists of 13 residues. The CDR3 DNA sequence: TGTGCCAGCAGTCCACAGGGGGCTGGTGGCTACACCTTC. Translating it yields CASSPQGAGGYTF.